The source of this T cell receptor (beta chain) is a study of cytomegalovirus exposure and HLA in healthy donors. With 5 bases removed from V and 2 bases from J, the gap between germline ends came to 13 bases. Germline lookup yields CDR1 SGHDT and CDR2 YYEEEE. The CDR3 length is 14 residues. Study results and limitations: Reports credit the classifier with highly specific, highly sensitive diagnosis of cytomegalovirus status.

Concerning this clone itself: What it binds is unknown.

The PCR contained 60 Vbeta and 13 Jbeta primers. Under the authors' procedure: In a later analysis, of about 80 million unique beta chains, roughly 9.9 million appeared in at least two donors. TCRdb keeps only in-frame clones here, not all; method: immunoSEQ multiplex PCR. V and J calls and clone size come straight from that table; D and trimming were deduced from the DNA. The sample consists of approximately 170,000 clones, approximately 70% of them appearing once. Healthy bone marrow donors made up the cohort. Donors counted as nominally healthy when sampled, yet unrecorded immune exposures were likely.

This sequence was found in a woman under 40 in good health and CMV-seropositive. Material: PBMCs. The J gene is TRBJ1-2, the V gene TRBV5-6, with D unclear. As DNA, the CDR3 is TGTGCCAGCAGTTATTGGCGGGGAAACTATGGCTACACCTTC. It yields the protein CASSYWRGNYGYTF.